These 29 T cell receptor beta chains came from one sample sequenced in a study of T cell repertoires in cytomegalovirus infection. The antigens these receptors bind are not known. A single record per CDR3 protein comes from TCRdb applying MiXCR to the reads. This table has about 470,000 distinct CDR3 sequences, about 42% appearing once. The starting material was cultured PBMCs, obtained from culture after CMV antigen stimulation. The receptors originated from a human donor in good health (CMV status not recorded). Some clones in this sample may be carry-over from other donors' samples.

This clonotype was counted only a few times. V is TRBV4-1 and J is TRBJ2-2; 10 bases match TRBD1. V shed 4 bases, J shed 7 bases, and the junction held 9 bases outside the gene matches. Germline-derived CDR1 and CDR2 are MGHRA and YSYEKL. The length of the CDR3 is 16 residues. The CDR3 coding sequence is TGCGCCAGCAGCCTTAGGACAGGGGGAATTATCGGGGAGCTGTTTTTT. Its translation is CASSLRTGGIIGELFF.

The rearrangement uses TRBV7-9 and TRBJ2-7; 11 bases are a match to TRBD2. CDR3 length: 16 residues. The J segment lost 4 bases and the V segment lost 0 bases, leaving 5 bases of the junction unmatched. Germline-derived CDR1 and CDR2 are SEHNR and FQNEAQ (reference sequence). The CDR3 nucleotides are TGTGCCAGCAGCTTAGCACTAGCGGGAGCCCAATACGAGCAGTACTTC. Protein sequence: CASSLALAGAQYEQYF. Full variable domain (missing parts from reference TRBV7-9 and TRBJ2-7): DTGVSQNPRHKITKRGQNVTFRCDPISEHNRLYWYRQTLGQGPEFLTYFQNEAQLEKSRLLSDRFSAERPKGSFSTLEIQRTEQGDSAMYLCASSLALAGAQYEQYFGPGTRLTVT.

V gene TRBV12-3 or TRBV12-4 combines with J gene TRBJ1-2; possible D gene TRBD1, 5 bases. Trimming took 8 bases from V and 4 from J, leaving 14 bases between them. The CDR3 length is 13 residues. CDR3 nucleotides: TGTGCCAGCGTCGAGGGGTTGGGCTATGGCTACACCTTC. Translating gives CASVEGLGYGYTF.

The chain employs TRBV12-3 or TRBV12-4 and TRBJ2-7; D is ambiguous. Deletions cut 6 bases from V and 3 bases from J, with 9 bases between. The CDR3 loop spans 12 amino acids. CDR3 amino acids: CASRGQVYEQYF. CDR3 in DNA: TGTGCCAGCAGGGGCCAAGTCTACGAGCAGTACTTC.

There are a few counts of this clonotype. This chain links TRBV7-2 with TRBJ2-1; the D gene is possibly TRBD1 (5 bases). V shed 5 bases and J shed 5 bases, with 10 bases lying between them. Germline lookup yields CDR1 SGHTA and CDR2 FQGNSA. CDR3 length: 13 amino acids. CDR3 protein: CASSPGQNNEQFF. The CDR3 bases are TGTGCCAGCAGCCCCGGACAAAACAATGAGCAGTTCTTC. Supplemented by reference TRBV7-2 and TRBJ2-1, the full variable domain reads GAGVSQSPSNKVTEKGKDVELRCDPISGHTALYWYRQSLGQGLEFLIYFQGNSAPDKSGLPSDRFSAERTGGSVSTLTIQRTQQEDSAVYLCASSPGQNNEQFFGPGTRLTVL.

This chain joins TRBV28 and TRBJ1-5; possible D gene TRBD1, 6 bases. V lost 3 bases and J 4 bases, leaving 16 bases between the germline ends. From germline, CDR1 is MDHEN and CDR2 SYDVKM. The CDR3 spans 16 residues. The CDR3 coding sequence is TGTGCCAGCAGTTTCGGGACCGCAGGGGCGAATCAGCCCCAGCATTTT. This sequence encodes CASSFGTAGANQPQHF.

The rearrangement joins TRBV6-6 to TRBJ2-3, with 8 bases aligning to TRBD2. After removal of 2 bases from V and 2 bases from J, the junction contained 6 bases not matched to a gene. The CDR3 runs 16 residues. Germline V gene lookup returns CDR1 MNHNY and CDR2 SVGAGI (reference sequence). The CDR3 nucleotides read TGTGCCAGCAGTTACCGGGGGGGATTACCCACAGATACGCAGTATTTT. Its translation is CASSYRGGLPTDTQYF.

This sequence joins TRBV7-2 and TRBJ2-5; no definite D call. The CDR3 has 13 amino acids. The V gene's germline CDR1 is SGHTA and CDR2 FQGNSA. The V gene lost 5 bases and the J gene lost 5 bases, with 12 bases spanning the gap. This chain's CDR3 is CASSPQVGETQYF. As DNA, the CDR3 is TGTGCCAGCAGCCCCCAGGTGGGGGAGACCCAGTACTTC. Drawing the rest from reference TRBV7-2 and TRBJ2-5, the complete variable domain is GAGVSQSPSNKVTEKGKDVELRCDPISGHTALYWYRQSLGQGLEFLIYFQGNSAPDKSGLPSDRFSAERTGGSVSTLTIQRTQQEDSAVYLCASSPQVGETQYFGPGTRLLVL.

This clonotype was recorded a few times. This chain uses TRBV6-1 with TRBJ2-5; TRBD2 is a possible D gene (5 bases). The CDR3 is 11 residues long. Between the trimmed V and J ends, which lost 4 bases and 6 bases, there was a span of 6 bases. Looked up from germline, CDR1 is MNHNS and CDR2 is SASEGT. The CDR3 protein is CASSGRKTQYF. CDR3 nucleotides: TGTGCCAGCAGTGGGAGGAAGACCCAGTACTTC.

The chain joins TRBV7-6 to TRBJ2-1; D perhaps matches TRBD1 (5 bases). Trimming stripped 1 base from V and 10 bases from J, with 8 bases between. CDR1 SGHVS and CDR2 FNYEAQ come from the germline V gene. CDR3 length: 12 residues. The CDR3 is CASSLGRQEQFF. The CDR3 DNA follows: TGTGCCAGCAGCTTAGGTCGACAGGAGCAGTTCTTC.

This clonotype came up a few times. The genes are TRBV4-1 and TRBJ2-1; 13 positions agree with TRBD2. J gave up 8 bases and V 2 bases, and 6 bases lay outside the gene matches. The CDR3 extends over 16 amino acids. Germline CDR1 MGHRA, CDR2 YSYEKL. In DNA, the CDR3 is TGCGCCAGCAGCCAAAGGACTAGCGGGAGCCCTGATGAGCAGTTCTTC. This gives the protein CASSQRTSGSPDEQFF.

A few counts support this clonotype. CDR3 residues: CASSLGLATNEQFF. For the CDR3, the DNA is TGTGCCAGCAGTCTCGGACTAGCCACCAATGAGCAGTTCTTC. The chain joins TRBV12-3 or TRBV12-4 to TRBJ2-1; 8 bases are a match to TRBD2. The CDR3 is 14 residues long. V lost 5 bases and J lost 6; bases outside the gene matches: 6.

As to this clonotype: At one end, the junction sequence differs from germline, possibly due to a read error. Here the CDR3 DNA reads TGTGCCAGCAGTTACTCTCGGGACAGGCGGATCGGTTTT. This encodes CASSYSRDRRIGF. V gene TRBV6-6 combines with J gene TRBJ1-3, with TRBD1 identical over 8 bases. From germline, CDR1 is MNHNY and CDR2 SVGAGI (reference sequence). The CDR3 consists of 13 residues.

In its sample, this clonotype was seen a few times. The chain links TRBV6-7 to TRBJ1-5; D is unclear. TRBV6-7 is known as an ORF, though its function is uncertain. Deletions cut 7 bases from V and 1 base from J, with 8 bases between. This CDR3 spans 13 amino acids. The CDR3 coding sequence is TGTGCCAGCACCGTTGAGAGCAATCAGCCCCAGCATTTT. The encoded protein is CASTVESNQPQHF.

This chain joins TRBV2 and TRBJ2-2, with D perhaps given as TRBD1 or TRBD2 (5 bases each). V lost 7 bases and J lost 6, with 18 bases in between. From germline, CDR1 is SNHLY and CDR2 FYNNEI. This CDR3 contains 15 residues. For the CDR3, the DNA is TGTGCCAGCATAGGACAAGTAGGAGGCCCCGGGGAGCTGTTTTTT. It specifies CASIGQVGGPGELFF.

The sample holds a few counts of this clonotype. The J gene is TRBJ2-5, the V gene TRBV6-6; a possible D gene is TRBD1 (6 bases). Looked up from germline, CDR1 is MNHNY and CDR2 is SVGAGI (reference sequence). The CDR3 spans 14 residues. V was shortened by 11 bases and J by 7 bases, with 23 bases between the two germline ends. The CDR3 spells CASRSSGPRGTQYF. Here the CDR3 DNA reads TGTGCCTCGCGGTCGTCGGGGCCCAGGGGGACCCAGTACTTC.

There are a few counts of this clonotype. This chain links TRBV6-5 with TRBJ1-2; D is perhaps TRBD1 (6 bases). Germline loops: CDR1 MNHEY, CDR2 SVGAGI. The CDR3 extends over 16 amino acids. V was shortened by 5 bases and J by 6 bases, with 22 bases between the two germline ends. The CDR3, as DNA: TGTGCCAGCAGTCCCGCTCCGGGAAGGGGGTTGAATGGCTACACCTTC. It specifies CASSPAPGRGLNGYTF.

This rearrangement joins TRBV7-8 to TRBJ2-3; 8 bases line up with TRBD2. This CDR3 has 19 amino acids. Germline CDR1 SGHVS, CDR2 FQNEAQ. The junction had 11 bases not matched to a gene; V was cut back by 0 bases and J by 0 bases. CDR3 amino acids: CASSLALWASGPSTDTQYF. The DNA for the CDR3 is TGTGCCAGCAGCTTAGCGCTGTGGGCTAGCGGGCCTAGCACAGATACGCAGTATTTT.

This clonotype has only a few counts. The chain links TRBV11-2 to TRBJ2-5; a weak D match, TRBD2 (6 bases). The V end was cut by 8 bases, the J end by 4 bases, with 14 bases between. The germline gives CDR1 SGHAT, CDR2 FQNNGV. The CDR3 sequence is 13 residues long. The CDR3 reads CASRVSGGETQYF. CDR3 DNA sequence: TGTGCCAGCCGGGTGTCCGGGGGAGAGACCCAGTACTTC. The full variable domain, in which reference TRBV11-2 and TRBJ2-5 provide the parts outside the CDR3, is EAGVAQSPRYKIIEKRQSVAFWCNPISGHATLYWYQQILGQGPKLLIQFQNNGVVDDSQLPKDRFSAERLKGVDSTLKIQPAKLEDSAVYLCASRVSGGETQYFGPGTRLLVL.

This clonotype was seen more than once but under ten times. V is TRBV5-8 and J is TRBJ1-5; no firm D call. V lost 0 bases and J 4 bases, leaving 11 bases between the germline ends. Looked up from germline, CDR1 is SGHTS and CDR2 is YDEGEE. CDR3 length equals 15 residues. The CDR3 region has the DNA TGTGCCAGCAGCTTGGCGGGGAGTGGGAATCAGCCCCAGCATTTT. It yields the protein CASSLAGSGNQPQHF.

This chain joins TRBV24-1 and TRBJ2-5; D unresolved. The length of the CDR3 is 15 residues. V dropped 5 bases and J dropped 5 bases, with 17 bases sitting between them. Looked up from germline, CDR1 is KGHDR and CDR2 is SFDVKD. The CDR3 sequence is CATSASDGSGETQYF. The DNA of the CDR3 is TGTGCCACCAGTGCTTCGGACGGGTCCGGGGAGACCCAGTACTTC.

This clonotype was observed a handful of times. The chain uses TRBV19 and TRBJ2-1, with TRBD2 identical over 8 bases. V lost 6 bases to trimming and J lost 0 bases; unmatched junction nucleotides: 19. Germline CDR1 LNHDA, CDR2 SQIVND (reference sequence). The CDR3 covers 20 residues. CDR3 sequence reads: CASSRGEHLGGRRSYNEQFF. As DNA, the CDR3 is TGTGCCAGTAGCCGTGGGGAGCACTTGGGCGGGAGGCGCTCCTACAATGAGCAGTTCTTC. The full variable domain, rest sourced from reference TRBV19 and TRBJ2-1, is DGGITQSPKYLFRKEGQNVTLSCEQNLNHDAMYWYRQDPGQGLRLIYYSQIVNDFQKGDIAEGYSVSREKKESFPLTVTSAQKNPTAFYLCASSRGEHLGGRRSYNEQFFGPGTRLTVL.

This clonotype was seen many times. The gene calls are TRBV7-2 and TRBJ1-1; a weak D match, TRBD1 (5 bases). The CDR3 consists of 13 residues. Germline values: CDR1 SGHTA, CDR2 FQGNSA. Trimming removed 5 bases from V and 2 bases from J, with 9 bases in between. In DNA, the CDR3 is TGTGCCAGCAGCCGCAGGGTCAACACTGAAGCTTTCTTT. Its translation: CASSRRVNTEAFF.

This clonotype was counted between two and nine times. The rearrangement uses TRBV4-1 and TRBJ2-1; no clear D gene. The CDR3 spans 16 residues. Trimming shortened V by 2 bases and J by 0 bases, and 11 bases separated the two germline ends. Germline CDR1 is MGHRA and CDR2 is YSYEKL. Written as DNA, the CDR3 is TGCGCCAGCAGCCAACGGGCGCGAGACTCCTACAATGAGCAGTTCTTC. This codes for CASSQRARDSYNEQFF.

V is TRBV28 and J is TRBJ2-7; 11 nucleotides align to TRBD2. From germline, CDR1 is MDHEN and CDR2 SYDVKM. Trimming took 3 bases from V and 0 from J; bases not matched to a gene: 13. The CDR3 is 19 residues long. In DNA form, the CDR3 reads TGTGCCAGCAGTTTCTGGGCTAGCGGGGGGCCAAGGAGCTCCTACGAGCAGTACTTC. Translating gives CASSFWASGGPRSSYEQYF.

This chain joins TRBV5-1 and TRBJ2-7, with a possible D match to TRBD2 (6 bases). The V and J ends lost 1 base and 4 bases respectively, with 15 bases between them. Per the germline V gene, CDR1 is SGHRS and CDR2 is YFSETQ. The CDR3 loop spans 15 amino acids. The CDR3 protein is CASSLLDGGGYEQYF. The CDR3 nucleotides are TGCGCCAGCAGCTTGCTTGACGGGGGAGGATACGAGCAGTACTTC.

This clonotype was detected ten times or more. The chain uses TRBV7-2 and TRBJ2-4; weak D call: TRBD1 (5 bases). Trimming took 2 bases from V and 1 from J, leaving 21 bases between them. Germline V lookup: CDR1 SGHTA, CDR2 FQGNSA. The CDR3 consists of 19 residues. CDR3 coding DNA: TGTGCCAGCAGCTTATTTGCAGGGCTCGAGGCTGGGGCCAAAAACATTCAGTACTTC. Its translation is CASSLFAGLEAGAKNIQYF.

This clonotype has only a few counts. The chain has TRBV6-6 and TRBJ2-7, with D perhaps being TRBD1 or TRBD2 (5 bases each). The CDR3 consists of 13 residues. V was pared by 2 bases and J by 2 bases, with 7 bases between. The V gene's germline CDR1 is MNHNY and CDR2 SVGAGI (reference sequence). CDR3 loop: CASSYGTTYEQYF. CDR3 in DNA: TGTGCCAGCAGTTACGGGACCACCTACGAGCAGTACTTC.

This chain uses TRBV7-8 with TRBJ2-3; D is uncertain. The germline V gene has CDR1 SGHVS and CDR2 FQNEAQ. V was shortened by 5 bases and J by 5 bases, with 14 bases between the two germline ends. This CDR3 has 14 residues. In DNA form, the CDR3 reads TGTGCCAGCAGCCAACCACTCCGGCGAGATACGCAGTATTTT. Its translation: CASSQPLRRDTQYF. Full variable domain (outside the CDR3, taken from reference TRBV7-8 and TRBJ2-3): GAGVSQSPRYKVAKRGQDVALRCDPISGHVSLFWYQQALGQGPEFLTYFQNEAQLDKSGLPSDRFFAERPEGSVSTLKIQRTQQEDSAVYLCASSQPLRRDTQYFGPGTRLTVL.